The 13 T cell receptor beta chains listed next were all sequenced from one sample in a study of OX40 agonist ivuxolimab in advanced cancers. Profiling relied on immunoSEQ multiplex PCR, and the TCRdb table lists in-frame clones only, not all of them. The sample consists of 90,000 or so clones, 70% to 90% of them appearing once. The material was CD4+ or CD8+ T cells sorted from blood, obtained in a trial of the OX40 agonist ivuxolimab. Receptors were obtained from an adult with an advanced solid tumor such as melanoma, head and neck, liver or kidney cancer.

This rearrangement joins TRBV11-3 to TRBJ2-1; 12 nucleotides match TRBD2. Trimming took 6 bases from V and 2 from J; bases not matched to a gene: 14. The CDR3 has 19 residues. Germline V gives CDR1 SGHNT, CDR2 YENEEA. CDR3 protein: CASRGRPTSGGGAYNEQFF. The CDR3, as DNA: TGTGCCAGCAGGGGACGACCGACTAGCGGGGGAGGGGCCTACAATGAGCAGTTCTTC.

The rearrangement links TRBV7-9 to TRBJ1-2; unclear D gene. There are 11 residues in the CDR3. The ends were cut back, 3 bases at V and 10 bases at J, with 9 bases in the middle. Germline loops: CDR1 SEHNR, CDR2 FQNEAQ (reference sequence). CDR3 DNA sequence: TGTGCCAGCAGCTTCCGAGAGGTCTACACCTTC. Its translation is CASSFREVYTF.

The chain has TRBV6-6 and TRBJ1-2; D possibly corresponds to TRBD1 (5 bases). Germline CDR1 reads MNHNY; CDR2 reads SVGAGI (reference sequence). This CDR3 region has 14 residues. V was pared by 5 bases and J by 9 bases, with 19 bases between. CDR3 bases: TGTGCCAGCAGTCTACAACCCGAGATGGGGCGCTACACCTTC. Amino acids: CASSLQPEMGRYTF.

The chain recombines TRBV7-2 with TRBJ2-1; 10 bases are a match to TRBD2. The CDR3 spans 16 residues. Looked up from germline, CDR1 is SGHTA and CDR2 is FQGNSA. V dropped 2 bases and J dropped 2; count of bases not matched to a gene: 3. The CDR3 sequence: CASSLILAGAYNEQFF. CDR3 nucleotides: TGTGCCAGCAGCTTAATCCTAGCGGGAGCCTACAATGAGCAGTTCTTC.

The rearrangement links TRBV11-2 to TRBJ2-3; D is unresolved. The CDR3 has 14 residues. V was clipped by 5 bases and J by 2 bases, with 11 bases between them. Germline V gene data show CDR1 as SGHAT and CDR2 as FQNNGV. The CDR3 is CASSPQWTTDTQYF. DNA of the CDR3: TGTGCCAGCAGCCCCCAATGGACCACAGATACGCAGTATTTT.

V usage is TRBV23-1 and J usage is TRBJ2-3, with 11 bases aligning to TRBD2. TRBV23-1 is labeled an ORF, and its function is uncertain. V lost 4 bases, J lost 0 bases, and 3 bases stayed unmatched. This CDR3 comprises 16 residues. CDR3 sequence (DNA): TGCGCCAGCAGTCCATTAGCGGGAGGGAGCACAGATACGCAGTATTTT. Amino acids: CASSPLAGGSTDTQYF.

This chain joins TRBV5-8 and TRBJ2-7; 10 nucleotides align to TRBD2. The CDR3 has 15 residues. V trimming: 2 bases; J trimming: 3 bases; junction bases outside the gene matches: 5. CDR1 is SGHTS and CDR2 is YDEGEE in the germline V gene. As DNA, the CDR3 is TGTGCCAGCAGCTTCGGACTAGCGGTTGACTACGAGCAGTACTTC. Its protein product is CASSFGLAVDYEQYF.

The V call is TRBV27, the J call TRBJ1-6; D is unresolved. The V and J ends lost 8 bases and 9 bases respectively, with 17 bases between them. The CDR3 has 14 amino acids. CDR1 is MNHEY, CDR2 SMNVEV, per germline (reference sequence). This CDR3 reads CASRPVGRTSPLHF. Here the CDR3 DNA reads TGTGCCAGCCGGCCCGTCGGTAGGACTTCACCCCTCCACTTT.

The V call is TRBV27, the J call TRBJ1-4; 7 bases match TRBD1. The germline CDR1 and CDR2 sequences are MNHEY and SMNVEV (reference sequence). The CDR3 spans 15 residues. V trimming: 5 bases; J trimming: 8 bases; junction bases outside the gene matches: 11. The CDR3 region has the DNA TGTGCCAGCAGTAGCGGTTGGCAGGGGGACGAAAAACTGTTTTTT. Protein: CASSSGWQGDEKLFF. Looking up the rest from reference TRBV27 and TRBJ1-4 gives the full variable domain: EAQVTQNPRYLITVTGKKLTVTCSQNMNHEYMSWYRQDPGLGLRQIYYSMNVEVTDKGDVPEGYKVSRKEKRNFPLILESPSPNQTSLYFCASSSGWQGDEKLFFGSGTQLSVL.

This chain uses TRBV4-3 with TRBJ2-1; tentatively, D is TRBD2 (5 bases). Germline V CDR1 and CDR2: LGHNA, YSLEER. The CDR3 is 17 residues long. The germline V and J ends were trimmed by 3 bases and 2 bases, with 17 bases remaining between them. In nucleotides, the CDR3 is TGCGCCAGCAGCCACGCCATCCGAACGGGGACCTACAATGAGCAGTTCTTC. Amino acid sequence: CASSHAIRTGTYNEQFF.

The rearrangement uses TRBV7-2 and TRBJ2-3; 8 bases align to TRBD2. CDR1 SGHTA and CDR2 FQGNSA come from the germline V gene. Trimming at V came to 6 bases and at J to 3 bases, leaving 14 bases not matched to a gene. The CDR3 extends over 17 amino acids. This chain's CDR3 is CASSSYLLAELTDTQYF. CDR3 coding DNA: TGTGCCAGCAGTTCGTACTTACTAGCGGAGTTGACAGATACGCAGTATTTT.

The DNA for the CDR3 is TGTGCCAGCAGTTTGAAGGGCGGGGAGACTGAAGCTTTCTTT. Translation gives CASSLKGGETEAFF. The chain employs TRBV28 and TRBJ1-1; D uncertain. The length of the CDR3 is 14 residues. CDR1 is MDHEN and CDR2 is SYDVKM in the germline V gene. Trimming shortened V by 3 bases and J by 5 bases, and 13 bases separated the two germline ends.

Regarding this clone: At one end the junction does not follow the germline gene, possibly because of a read error. The rearrangement joins TRBV7-7 to TRBJ2-2, with D hard to call. Per germline, CDR1 SSHAT and CDR2 FNYEAQ (reference sequence). The CDR3 loop spans 17 amino acids. CDR3 bases: TGTGCTAGCAGCCCAGGACCGACCGCATCGAACACCGGGGAGCTGTTTTTT. As protein: CASSPGPTASNTGELFF. Complete variable domain (other parts from reference TRBV7-7 and TRBJ2-2): GAGVSQSPRYKVTKRGQDVTLRCDPISSHATLYWYQQALGQGPEFLTYFNYEAQPDKSGLPSDRFSAERPEGSISTLTIQRTEQRDSAMYRCASSPGPTASNTGELFFGEGSRLTVL.